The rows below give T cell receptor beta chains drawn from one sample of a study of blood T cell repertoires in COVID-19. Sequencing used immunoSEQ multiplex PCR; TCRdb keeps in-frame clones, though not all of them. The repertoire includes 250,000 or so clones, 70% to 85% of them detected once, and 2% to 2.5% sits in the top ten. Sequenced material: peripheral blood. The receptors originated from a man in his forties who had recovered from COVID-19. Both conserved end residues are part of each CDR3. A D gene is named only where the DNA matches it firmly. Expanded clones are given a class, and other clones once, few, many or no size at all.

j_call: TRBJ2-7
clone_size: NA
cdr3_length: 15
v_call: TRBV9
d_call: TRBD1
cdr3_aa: CASSVSDRTYYEQYF
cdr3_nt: TGTGCCAGCAGCGTATCGGACAGGACTTACTACGAGCAGTACTTC

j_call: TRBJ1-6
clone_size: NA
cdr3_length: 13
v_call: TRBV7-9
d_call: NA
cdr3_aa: CASSSTGDSPLHF
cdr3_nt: TGTGCCAGCAGCTCGACAGGCGATTCACCCCTCCACTTT

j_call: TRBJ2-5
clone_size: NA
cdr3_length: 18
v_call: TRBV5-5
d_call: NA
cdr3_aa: CASSLEGVTTVIQETQYF
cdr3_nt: TGTGCCAGCAGCTTGGAAGGGGTGACGACAGTAATACAAGAGACCCAGTACTTC

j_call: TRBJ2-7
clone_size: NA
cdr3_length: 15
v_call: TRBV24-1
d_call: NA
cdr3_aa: CATSDFRGFPTEQYF
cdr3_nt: TGTGCCACCAGTGATTTTCGGGGGTTCCCGACCGAGCAGTACTTC

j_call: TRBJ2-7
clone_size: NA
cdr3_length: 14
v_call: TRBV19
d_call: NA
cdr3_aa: CASSIGGGPYEQYF
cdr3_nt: TGTGCCAGTAGTATAGGCGGCGGTCCCTACGAGCAGTACTTC

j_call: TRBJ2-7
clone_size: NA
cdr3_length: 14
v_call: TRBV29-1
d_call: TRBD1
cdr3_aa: CSVTGTGSSYEQYF
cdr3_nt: TGCAGCGTAACCGGGACAGGTAGCTCCTACGAGCAGTACTTC

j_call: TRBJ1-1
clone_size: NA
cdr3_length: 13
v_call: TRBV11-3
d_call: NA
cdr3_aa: CASSLDKNTEAFF
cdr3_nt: TGTGCCAGCAGCTTAGACAAGAACACTGAAGCTTTCTTT

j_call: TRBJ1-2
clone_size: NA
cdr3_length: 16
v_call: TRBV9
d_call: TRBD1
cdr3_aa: CASSVALEGQNYGYTF
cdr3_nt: TGTGCCAGCAGCGTAGCCTTGGAGGGACAGAACTATGGCTACACCTTC

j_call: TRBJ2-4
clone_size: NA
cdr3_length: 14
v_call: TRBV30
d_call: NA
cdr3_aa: CAWSEGLAKNIQYF
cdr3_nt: TGTGCCTGGAGTGAGGGACTAGCCAAAAACATTCAGTACTTC

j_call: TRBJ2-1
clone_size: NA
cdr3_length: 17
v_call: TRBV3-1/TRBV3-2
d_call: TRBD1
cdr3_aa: CASSHGYQGATGNEQFF
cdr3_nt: TGTGCCAGCAGCCACGGCTATCAGGGGGCCACGGGTAATGAGCAGTTCTTC

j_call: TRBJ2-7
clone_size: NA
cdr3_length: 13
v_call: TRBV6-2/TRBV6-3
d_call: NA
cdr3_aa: CASSYKTENEQYF
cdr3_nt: TGTGCCAGCAGTTATAAGACAGAAAACGAGCAGTACTTC

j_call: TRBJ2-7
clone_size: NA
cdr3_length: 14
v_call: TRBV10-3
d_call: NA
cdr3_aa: CAIEGRDTDYEQYF
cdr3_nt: TGTGCCATCGAGGGACGGGACACAGACTACGAGCAGTACTTC

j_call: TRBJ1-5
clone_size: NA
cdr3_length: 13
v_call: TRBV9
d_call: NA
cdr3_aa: CASSVSGNQPQHF
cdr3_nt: TGTGCCAGCAGCGTATCGGGAAATCAGCCCCAGCATTTT

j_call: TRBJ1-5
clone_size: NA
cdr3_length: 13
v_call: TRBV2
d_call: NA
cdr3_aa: CASMGQGTQPQHF
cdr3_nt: TGTGCCAGCATGGGGCAGGGGACTCAGCCCCAGCATTTT

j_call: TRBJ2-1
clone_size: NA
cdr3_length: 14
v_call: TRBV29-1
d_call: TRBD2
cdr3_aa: CSAGGPEREGEQFF
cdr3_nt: TGCAGCGCCGGAGGTCCGGAGAGGGAGGGGGAGCAGTTCTTC

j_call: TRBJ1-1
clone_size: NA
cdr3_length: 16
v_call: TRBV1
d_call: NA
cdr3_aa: CTSSQESDTQNTEAFF
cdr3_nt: TGCACCAGCAGCCAAGAATCGGACACCCAGAACACTGAAGCTTTCTTT

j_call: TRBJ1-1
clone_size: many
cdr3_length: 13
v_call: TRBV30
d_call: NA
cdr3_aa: CASQVPLNTEAFF
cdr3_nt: TGTGCCAGTCAGGTCCCCCTGAACACTGAAGCTTTCTTT

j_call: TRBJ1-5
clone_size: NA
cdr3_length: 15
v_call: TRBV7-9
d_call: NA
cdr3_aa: CASSPPGGGNQPQHF
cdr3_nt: TGTGCCAGCAGCCCCCCCGGAGGTGGCAATCAGCCCCAGCATTTT

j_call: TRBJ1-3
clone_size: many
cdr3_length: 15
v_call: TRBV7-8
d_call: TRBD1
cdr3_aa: CASGDRAHSGNTIYF
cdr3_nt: TGTGCCAGCGGGGACAGGGCCCACTCTGGAAACACCATATATTTT

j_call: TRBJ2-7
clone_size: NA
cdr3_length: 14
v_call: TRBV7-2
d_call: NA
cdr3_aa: CASSPPSSSGEQYF
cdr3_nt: TGTGCCAGCAGCCCCCCCTCTTCTTCGGGCGAGCAGTACTTC

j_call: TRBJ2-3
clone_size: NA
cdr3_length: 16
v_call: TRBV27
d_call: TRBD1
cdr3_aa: CASSLYGTGDADTQYF
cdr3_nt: TGTGCCAGCAGTTTGTACGGGACAGGGGATGCAGATACGCAGTATTTT

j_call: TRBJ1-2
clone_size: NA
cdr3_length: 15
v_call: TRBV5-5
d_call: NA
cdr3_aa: CASSPRGNSGYGYTF
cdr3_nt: TGTGCCAGCAGCCCACGGGGAAACTCGGGCTATGGCTACACCTTC